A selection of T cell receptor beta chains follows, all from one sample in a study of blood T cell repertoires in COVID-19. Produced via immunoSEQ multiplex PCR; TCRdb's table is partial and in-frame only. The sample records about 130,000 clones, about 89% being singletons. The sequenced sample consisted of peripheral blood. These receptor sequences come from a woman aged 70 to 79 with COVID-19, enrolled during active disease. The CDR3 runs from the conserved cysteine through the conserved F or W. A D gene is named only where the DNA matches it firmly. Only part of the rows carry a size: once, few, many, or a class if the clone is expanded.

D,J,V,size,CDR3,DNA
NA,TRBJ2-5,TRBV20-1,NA,CSANDRETQYF,TGCAGTGCAAACGACAGGGAGACCCAGTACTTC
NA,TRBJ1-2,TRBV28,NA,CASSLGQGGYTF,TGTGCCAGCAGTTTAGGGCAGGGTGGCTACACCTTC
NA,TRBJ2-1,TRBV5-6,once,CASSQQVTLYNEQFF,TGTGCCAGCAGTCAACAGGTTACCTTATACAATGAGCAGTTCTTC
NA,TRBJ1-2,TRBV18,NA,CASSPTPGDGGYTF,TGTGCCAGCTCGCCTACCCCAGGGGATGGCGGCTACACCTTC
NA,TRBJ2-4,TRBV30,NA,CAAAQALAKNIQYF,TGTGCCGCTGCGCAAGCCTTAGCCAAAAACATTCAGTACTTC
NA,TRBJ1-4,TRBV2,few,CASGMETAEKLFF,TGTGCCAGTGGGATGGAGACAGCTGAAAAACTGTTTTTT
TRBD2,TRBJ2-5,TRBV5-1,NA,CASSLASGGASETQYF,TGCGCCAGCAGCTTGGCTAGCGGGGGGGCATCGGAGACCCAGTACTTC
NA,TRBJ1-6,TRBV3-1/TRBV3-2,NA,CASSQDVRTGGSSLHF,TGTGCCAGCAGCCAAGATGTGAGGACGGGAGGTTCGTCCCTCCACTTT
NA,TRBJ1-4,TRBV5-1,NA,CASSSQGSPEKLFF,TGCGCCAGCAGCTCCCAGGGATCCCCCGAAAAACTGTTTTTT
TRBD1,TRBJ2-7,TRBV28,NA,CASSFPGGGYEQYF,TGTGCCAGCAGTTTCCCAGGGGGCGGTTACGAGCAGTACTTC
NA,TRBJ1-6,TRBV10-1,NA,CASGATFSYNSPLHF,TGCGCCAGCGGAGCTACATTCTCCTATAATTCACCCCTCCACTTT